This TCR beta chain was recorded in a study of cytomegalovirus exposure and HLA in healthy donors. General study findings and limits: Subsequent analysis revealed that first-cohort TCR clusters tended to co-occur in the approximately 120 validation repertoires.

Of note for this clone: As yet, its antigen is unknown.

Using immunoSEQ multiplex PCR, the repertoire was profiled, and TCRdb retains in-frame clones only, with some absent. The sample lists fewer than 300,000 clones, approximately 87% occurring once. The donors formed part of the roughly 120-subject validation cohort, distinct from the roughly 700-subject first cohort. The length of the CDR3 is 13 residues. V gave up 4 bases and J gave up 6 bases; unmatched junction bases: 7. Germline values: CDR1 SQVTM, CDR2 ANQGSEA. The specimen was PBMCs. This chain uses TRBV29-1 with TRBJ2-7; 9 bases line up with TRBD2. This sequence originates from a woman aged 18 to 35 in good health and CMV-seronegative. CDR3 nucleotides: TGCAGCGTTGTTGTAGCGGGAGATGGCGAGCAGTACTTC. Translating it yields CSVVVAGDGEQYF.